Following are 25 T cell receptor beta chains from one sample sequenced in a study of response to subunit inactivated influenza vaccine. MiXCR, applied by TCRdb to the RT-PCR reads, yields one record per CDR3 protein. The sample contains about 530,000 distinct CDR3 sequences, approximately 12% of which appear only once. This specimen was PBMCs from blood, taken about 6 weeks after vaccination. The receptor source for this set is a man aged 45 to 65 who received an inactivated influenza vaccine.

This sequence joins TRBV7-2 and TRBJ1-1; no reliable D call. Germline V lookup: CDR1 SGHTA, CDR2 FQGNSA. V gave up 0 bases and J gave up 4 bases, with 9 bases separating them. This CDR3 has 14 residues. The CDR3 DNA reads TGTGCCAGCAGCTTAGCGAGGGAGGGCACTGAAGCTTTCTTT. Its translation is CASSLAREGTEAFF.

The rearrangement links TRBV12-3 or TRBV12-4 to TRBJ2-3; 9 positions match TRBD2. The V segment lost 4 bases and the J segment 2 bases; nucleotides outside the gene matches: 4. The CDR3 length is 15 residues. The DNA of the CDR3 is TGTGCCAGCAGTTCCCGACTAGCGGACACAGATACGCAGTATTTT. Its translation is CASSSRLADTDTQYF.

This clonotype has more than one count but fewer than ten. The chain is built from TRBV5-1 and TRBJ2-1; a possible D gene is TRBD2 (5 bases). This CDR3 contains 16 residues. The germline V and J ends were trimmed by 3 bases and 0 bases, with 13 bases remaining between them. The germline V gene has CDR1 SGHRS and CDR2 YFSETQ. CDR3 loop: CASSSYRGSSYNEQFF. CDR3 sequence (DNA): TGCGCCAGCAGCTCGTACCGGGGTAGCTCCTACAATGAGCAGTTCTTC.

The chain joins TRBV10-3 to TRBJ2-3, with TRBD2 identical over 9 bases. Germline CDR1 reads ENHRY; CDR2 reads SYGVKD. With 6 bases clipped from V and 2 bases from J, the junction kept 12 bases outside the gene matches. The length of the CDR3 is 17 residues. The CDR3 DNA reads TGTGCCATCAGACCCAACTTCCTAGCGGGAACCACAGATACGCAGTATTTT. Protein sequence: CAIRPNFLAGTTDTQYF.

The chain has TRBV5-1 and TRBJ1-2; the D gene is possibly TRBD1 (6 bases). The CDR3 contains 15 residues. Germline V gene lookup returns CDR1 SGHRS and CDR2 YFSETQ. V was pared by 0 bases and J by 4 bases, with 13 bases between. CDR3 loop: CASSLASGGAYGYTF. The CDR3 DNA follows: TGCGCCAGCAGCTTGGCTTCGGGGGGGGCCTATGGCTACACCTTC.

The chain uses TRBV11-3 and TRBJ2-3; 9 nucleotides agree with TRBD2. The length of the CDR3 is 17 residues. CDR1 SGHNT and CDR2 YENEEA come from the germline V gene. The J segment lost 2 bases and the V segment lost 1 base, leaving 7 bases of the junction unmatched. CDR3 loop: CASSLGRTSEITDTQYF. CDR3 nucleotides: TGTGCCAGCAGCTTAGGCCGGACTAGCGAAATCACAGATACGCAGTATTTT. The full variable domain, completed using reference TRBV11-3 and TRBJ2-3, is EAGVVQSPRYKIIEKKQPVAFWCNPISGHNTLYWYLQNLGQGPELLIRYENEEAVDDSQLPKDRFSAERLKGVDSTLKIQPAELGDSAVYLCASSLGRTSEITDTQYFGPGTRLTVL.

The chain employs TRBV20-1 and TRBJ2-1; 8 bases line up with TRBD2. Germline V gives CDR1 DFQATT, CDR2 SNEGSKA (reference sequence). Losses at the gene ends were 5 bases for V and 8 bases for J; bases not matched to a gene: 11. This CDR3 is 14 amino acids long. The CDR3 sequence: CSAPPSGRGDEQFF. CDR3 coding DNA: TGCAGTGCTCCTCCCAGCGGGAGAGGCGATGAGCAGTTCTTC.

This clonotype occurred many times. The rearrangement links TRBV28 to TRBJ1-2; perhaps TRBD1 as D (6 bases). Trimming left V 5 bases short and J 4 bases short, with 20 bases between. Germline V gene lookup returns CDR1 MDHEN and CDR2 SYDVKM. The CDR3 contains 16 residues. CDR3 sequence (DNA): TGTGCCAGCAGTGAGGGGTGGGGCAGGGGTATCTATGGCTACACCTTC. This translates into CASSEGWGRGIYGYTF.

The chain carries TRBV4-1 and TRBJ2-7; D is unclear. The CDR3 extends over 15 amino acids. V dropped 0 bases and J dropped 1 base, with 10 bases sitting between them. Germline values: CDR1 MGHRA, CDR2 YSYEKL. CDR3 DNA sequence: TGCGCCAGCAGCCAAGATTCCCAGGCTTCCTACGAGCAGTACTTC. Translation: CASSQDSQASYEQYF.

The CDR3 nucleotides are TGTGCCAGCAGTCCCCCTCGGCTAGCGGCCTCCTACGAGCAGTACTTC. It encodes CASSPPRLAASYEQYF. The V gene is TRBV6-1, the J gene TRBJ2-7, with 7 bases fitting TRBD2. J lost 0 bases, V lost 5 bases, and 10 bases had no gene match. The CDR3 runs 16 residues. The germline V gene has CDR1 MNHNS and CDR2 SASEGT.

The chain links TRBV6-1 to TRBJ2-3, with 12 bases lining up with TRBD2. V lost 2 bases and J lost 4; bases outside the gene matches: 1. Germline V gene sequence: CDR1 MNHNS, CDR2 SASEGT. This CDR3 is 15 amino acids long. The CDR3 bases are TGTGCCAGCAGTGAACTAGCGGGGGGGTCAGATACGCAGTATTTT. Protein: CASSELAGGSDTQYF.

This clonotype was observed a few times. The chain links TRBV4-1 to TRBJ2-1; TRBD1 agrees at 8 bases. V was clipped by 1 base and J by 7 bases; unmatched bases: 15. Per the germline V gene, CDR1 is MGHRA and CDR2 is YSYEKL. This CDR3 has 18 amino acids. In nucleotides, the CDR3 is TGCGCCAGCAGCCAAGCAATGCAGGGGGCCGCCTCGGGGAATGAGCAGTTCTTC. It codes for CASSQAMQGAASGNEQFF.

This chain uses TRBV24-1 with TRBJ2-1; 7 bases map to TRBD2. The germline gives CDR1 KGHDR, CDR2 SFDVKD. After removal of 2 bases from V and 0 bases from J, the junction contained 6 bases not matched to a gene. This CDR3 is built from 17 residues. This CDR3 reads CATSDSTSESSYNEQFF. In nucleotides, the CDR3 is TGTGCCACCAGTGATTCAACTAGCGAGAGCTCCTACAATGAGCAGTTCTTC.

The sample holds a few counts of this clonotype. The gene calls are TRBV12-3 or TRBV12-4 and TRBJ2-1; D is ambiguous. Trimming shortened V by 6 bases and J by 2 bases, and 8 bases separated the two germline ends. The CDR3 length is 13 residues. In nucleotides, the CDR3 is TGTGCCAGCAGACCATCAACCTACAATGAGCAGTTCTTC. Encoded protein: CASRPSTYNEQFF.

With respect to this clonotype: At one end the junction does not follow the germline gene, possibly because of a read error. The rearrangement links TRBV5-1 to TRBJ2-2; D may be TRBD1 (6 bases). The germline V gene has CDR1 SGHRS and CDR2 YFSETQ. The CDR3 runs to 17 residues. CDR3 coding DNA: TGCGCCAGCAGCATTTCTCAGGGGAGTTTAGTGACCGTGGAGCTGTTTTTT. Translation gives CASSISQGSLVTVELFF. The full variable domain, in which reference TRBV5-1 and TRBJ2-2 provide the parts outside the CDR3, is KAGVTQTPRYLIKTRGQQVTLSCSPISGHRSVSWYQQTPGQGLQFLFEYFSETQRNKGNFPGRFSGRQFSNSRSEMNVSTLELGDSALYLCASSISQGSLVTVELFFGEGSRLTVL.

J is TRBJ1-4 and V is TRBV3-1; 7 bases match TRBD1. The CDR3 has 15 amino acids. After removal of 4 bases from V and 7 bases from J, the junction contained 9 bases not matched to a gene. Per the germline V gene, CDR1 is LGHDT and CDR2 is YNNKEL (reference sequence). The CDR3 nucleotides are TGTGCCAGCAGCCGGTTAGGACAGGCCGGTGAAAAACTGTTTTTT. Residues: CASSRLGQAGEKLFF.

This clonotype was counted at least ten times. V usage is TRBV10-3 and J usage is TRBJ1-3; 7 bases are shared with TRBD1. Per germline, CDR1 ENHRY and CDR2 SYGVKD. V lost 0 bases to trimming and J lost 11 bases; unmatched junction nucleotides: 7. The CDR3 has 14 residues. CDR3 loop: CAISESTGKFAIYF. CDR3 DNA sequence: TGTGCCATCAGTGAGTCGACAGGGAAATTCGCCATATATTTT.

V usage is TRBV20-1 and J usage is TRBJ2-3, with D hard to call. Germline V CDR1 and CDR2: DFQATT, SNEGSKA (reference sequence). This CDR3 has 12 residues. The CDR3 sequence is CSALRGTDTQYF. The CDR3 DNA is TGCAGCGCCCTCCGGGGCACAGATACGCAGTATTTT.

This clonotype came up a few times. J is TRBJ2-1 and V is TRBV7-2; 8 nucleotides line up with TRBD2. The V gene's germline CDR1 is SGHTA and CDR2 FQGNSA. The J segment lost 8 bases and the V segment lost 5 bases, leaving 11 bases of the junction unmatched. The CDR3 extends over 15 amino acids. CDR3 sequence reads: CASSPGLVSFYEQFF. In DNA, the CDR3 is TGTGCCAGCAGCCCGGGACTAGTAAGTTTCTATGAGCAGTTCTTC. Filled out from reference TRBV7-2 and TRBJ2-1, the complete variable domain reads GAGVSQSPSNKVTEKGKDVELRCDPISGHTALYWYRQSLGQGLEFLIYFQGNSAPDKSGLPSDRFSAERTGGSVSTLTIQRTQQEDSAVYLCASSPGLVSFYEQFFGPGTRLTVL.

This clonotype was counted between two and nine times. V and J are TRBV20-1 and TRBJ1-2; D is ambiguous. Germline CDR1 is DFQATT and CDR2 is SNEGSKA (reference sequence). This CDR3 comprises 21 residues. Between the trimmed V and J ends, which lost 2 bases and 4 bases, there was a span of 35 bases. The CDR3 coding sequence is TGCAGTGCTAGAAGCCTCCGTTCCAGGATGTCCGAACCCAAGGGCGTCTATGGCTACACCTTC. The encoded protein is CSARSLRSRMSEPKGVYGYTF.

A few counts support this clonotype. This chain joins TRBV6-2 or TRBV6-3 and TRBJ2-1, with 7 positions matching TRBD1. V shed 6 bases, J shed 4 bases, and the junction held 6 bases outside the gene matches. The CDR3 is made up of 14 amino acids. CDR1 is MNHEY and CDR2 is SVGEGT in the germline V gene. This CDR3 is CASRDRVLYNEQFF. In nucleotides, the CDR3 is TGTGCCAGCAGAGACAGGGTCCTTTACAATGAGCAGTTCTTC.

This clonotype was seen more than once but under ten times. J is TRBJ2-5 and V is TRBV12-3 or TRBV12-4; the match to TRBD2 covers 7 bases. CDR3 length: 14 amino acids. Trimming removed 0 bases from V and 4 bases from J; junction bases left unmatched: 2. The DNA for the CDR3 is TGTGCCAGCAGTTTAGCTAGACTAGCAGAGACCCAGTACTTC. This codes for CASSLARLAETQYF.

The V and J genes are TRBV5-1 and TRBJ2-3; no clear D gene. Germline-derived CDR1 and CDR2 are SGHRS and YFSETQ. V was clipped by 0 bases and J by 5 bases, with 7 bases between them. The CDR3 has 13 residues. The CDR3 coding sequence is TGCGCCAGCAGCTTGGGGCACGGAGATACGCAGTATTTT. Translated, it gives CASSLGHGDTQYF.

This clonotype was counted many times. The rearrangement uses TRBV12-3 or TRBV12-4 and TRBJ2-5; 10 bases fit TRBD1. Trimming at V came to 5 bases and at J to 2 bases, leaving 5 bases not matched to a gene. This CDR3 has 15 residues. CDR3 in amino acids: CASSPTGGRQETQYF. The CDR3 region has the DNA TGTGCCAGCAGTCCGACAGGGGGCCGGCAAGAGACCCAGTACTTC.

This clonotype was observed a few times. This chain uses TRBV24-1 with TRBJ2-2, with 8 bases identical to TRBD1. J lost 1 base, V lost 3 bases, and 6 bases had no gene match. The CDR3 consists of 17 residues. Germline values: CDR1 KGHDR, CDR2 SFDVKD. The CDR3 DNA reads TGTGCCACCAGTGATATGATGGGGACAGGGAACACCGGGGAGCTGTTTTTT. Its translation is CATSDMMGTGNTGELFF.